This T cell receptor beta chain was recovered during a study of identical twins' blood T cells. Likely shared infections and vaccines: all three twin pairs were reared together. Regarding the study as a whole: Twin similarity might stem from environmental factors, not only genetics. Twins shared about as many clonotypes as their cloneset sizes predicted.

This clonotype has only a few counts. Its antigen is unknown. Libraries were made from RNA as TCR cDNA, using a modified protocol. TCRdb ran MiXCR on the 5' RACE reads and lists one entry per CDR3 protein. The data contain 350,000 to 400,000 distinct CDR3 sequences, about 28% of them singletons. This CDR3 spans 14 amino acids. V was clipped by 6 bases and J by 5 bases; unmatched bases: 12. Germline V gene sequence: CDR1 DFQATT, CDR2 SNEGSKA (reference sequence). This chain uses TRBV20-1 with TRBJ1-2, with 7 bases that match TRBD1. Sample: PBMCs. The TCR was taken from a woman between 18 and 50 years old in good health. Here the CDR3 reads CSATRDSQSYGYTF. CDR3 nucleotide sequence: TGCAGTGCCACCCGGGACAGCCAATCTTATGGCTACACCTTC.